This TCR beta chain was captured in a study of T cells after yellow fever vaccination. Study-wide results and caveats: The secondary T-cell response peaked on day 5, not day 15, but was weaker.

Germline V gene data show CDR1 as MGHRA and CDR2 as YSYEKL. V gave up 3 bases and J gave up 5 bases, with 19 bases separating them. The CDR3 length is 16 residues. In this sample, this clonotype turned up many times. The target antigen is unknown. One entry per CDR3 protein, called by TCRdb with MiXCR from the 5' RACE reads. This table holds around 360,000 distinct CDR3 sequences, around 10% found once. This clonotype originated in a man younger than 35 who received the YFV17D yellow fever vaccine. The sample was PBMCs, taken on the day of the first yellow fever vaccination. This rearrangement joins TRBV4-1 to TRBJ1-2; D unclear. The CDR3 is CASSQSSLDGLYGYTF. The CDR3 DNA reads TGCGCCAGCAGCCAGAGCTCGTTGGACGGATTATATGGCTACACCTTC.